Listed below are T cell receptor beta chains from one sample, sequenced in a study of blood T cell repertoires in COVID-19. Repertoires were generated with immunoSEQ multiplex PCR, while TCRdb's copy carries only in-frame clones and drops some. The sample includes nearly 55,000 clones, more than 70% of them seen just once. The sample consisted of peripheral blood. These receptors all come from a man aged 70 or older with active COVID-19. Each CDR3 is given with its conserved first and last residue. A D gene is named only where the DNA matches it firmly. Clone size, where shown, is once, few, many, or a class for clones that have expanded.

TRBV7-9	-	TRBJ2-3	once	CASSTQRGRAGGTDTQYF	TGTGCCAGCAGCACGCAACGGGGTAGGGCCGGCGGTACAGATACGCAGTATTTT
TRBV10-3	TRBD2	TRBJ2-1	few	CATGTSGGTSSYNEQFF	TGTGCCACTGGGACTAGCGGGGGTACGAGCTCCTACAATGAGCAGTTCTTC
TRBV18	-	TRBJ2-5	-	CASSPGLAQETQYF	TGTGCCAGCTCACCAGGACTGGCGCAAGAGACCCAGTACTTC
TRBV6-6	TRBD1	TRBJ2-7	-	CASSLRQGYEQYF	TGTGCCAGCAGCCTCAGACAGGGGTACGAGCAGTACTTC
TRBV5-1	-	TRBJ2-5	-	CASSLAGGAEETQYF	TGCGCCAGCAGCTTGGCGGGGGGCGCTGAGGAGACCCAGTACTTC
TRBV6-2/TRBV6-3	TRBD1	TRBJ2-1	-	CASSPGTGPYNEQFF	TGTGCCAGCAGCCCCGGGACAGGGCCGTACAATGAGCAGTTCTTC
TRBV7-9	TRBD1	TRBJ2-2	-	CASSLWTGGFPGELFF	TGTGCCAGCAGCTTATGGACAGGGGGGTTCCCCGGGGAGCTGTTTTTT
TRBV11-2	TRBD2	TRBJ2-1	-	CASSLDSGGYNEQFF	TGTGCCAGCAGCTTAGATAGCGGGGGTTACAATGAGCAGTTCTTC
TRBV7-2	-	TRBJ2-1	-	CASSTQNAGNYNEQFF	TGTGCCAGCAGCACCCAAAACGCCGGGAACTACAATGAGCAGTTCTTC
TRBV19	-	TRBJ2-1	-	CASSMGHYNEQFF	TGTGCCAGTAGTATGGGGCATTACAATGAGCAGTTCTTC
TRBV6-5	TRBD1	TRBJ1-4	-	CASSMGQGFGKLFF	TGTGCCAGCAGTATGGGACAGGGGTTTGGAAAACTGTTTTTT
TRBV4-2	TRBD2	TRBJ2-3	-	CASSQDSGTHTDTQYF	TGTGCCAGCAGCCAAGACAGCGGGACCCACACAGATACGCAGTATTTT
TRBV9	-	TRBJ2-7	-	CASSDTRGGYEQYF	TGTGCCAGCAGCGACACCCGAGGGGGTTACGAGCAGTACTTC
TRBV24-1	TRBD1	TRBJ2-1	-	CATSDSGQVNEQFF	TGTGCCACCAGTGATTCCGGACAGGTCAATGAGCAGTTCTTC
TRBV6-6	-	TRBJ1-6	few	CASRQDSLINSPLHF	TGTGCCAGCAGGCAGGACTCCCTCATTAATTCACCCCTCCACTTT
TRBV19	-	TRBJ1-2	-	CASSIRRRVADGYTF	TGTGCCAGTAGTATACGGCGCAGGGTGGCGGATGGCTACACCTTC
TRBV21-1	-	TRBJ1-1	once	CASRSLERSCRNTEAFF	TGTGCCAGCAGGTCTCTTGAGAGGTCTTGTCGGAACACTGAAGCTTTCTTT
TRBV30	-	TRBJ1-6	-	CAKGDYNSPLHF	TGTGCGAAGGGGGACTATAATTCACCCCTCCACTTT
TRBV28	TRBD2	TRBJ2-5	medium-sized	CASQRLAGAGETQYF	TGTGCCAGCCAGAGACTAGCGGGGGCCGGGGAGACCCAGTACTTC
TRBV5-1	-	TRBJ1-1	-	CASSLERDGRGLGKAFF	TGCGCCAGCAGCTTGGAGCGGGACGGACGGGGGTTGGGAAAAGCTTTCTTT
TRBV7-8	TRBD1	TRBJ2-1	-	CASSSDRVFYNEQFF	TGTGCCAGCAGCTCCGACAGGGTCTTCTACAATGAGCAGTTCTTC
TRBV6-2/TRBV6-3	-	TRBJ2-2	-	CASSLTGGTGELFF	TGTGCCAGCAGTTTGACAGGCGGCACCGGGGAGCTGTTTTTT
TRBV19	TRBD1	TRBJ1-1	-	CASSGTANTEAFF	TGTGCCAGTAGTGGGACAGCCAACACTGAAGCTTTCTTT
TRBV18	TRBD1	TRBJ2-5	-	CASSLDREETQYF	TGTGCCAGCTCATTGGACAGGGAAGAGACCCAGTACTTC
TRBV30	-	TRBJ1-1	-	CAWRGQNTEAFF	TGTGCCTGGAGGGGACAGAACACTGAAGCTTTCTTT
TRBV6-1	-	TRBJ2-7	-	CASSEALQGPSYEQYF	TGTGCCAGCAGTGAAGCTCTCCAGGGGCCCTCCTACGAGCAGTACTTC
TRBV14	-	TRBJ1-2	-	CASSPHVGEGYGYTF	TGTGCCAGCAGCCCCCATGTTGGGGAGGGCTATGGCTACACCTTC
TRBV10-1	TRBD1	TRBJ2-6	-	CASSWTGQSDPGANVLTF	TGCGCCAGCAGTTGGACAGGGCAGTCAGACCCTGGGGCCAACGTCCTGACTTTC
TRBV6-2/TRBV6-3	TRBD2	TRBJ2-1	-	CASSYGIAGAGYEQFF	TGTGCCAGCAGTTACGGGATAGCGGGGGCGGGGTATGAGCAGTTCTTC
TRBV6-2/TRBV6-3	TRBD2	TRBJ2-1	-	CASSEVLAGRNEQFF	TGTGCCAGCAGTGAGGTCCTAGCGGGGAGGAATGAGCAGTTCTTC
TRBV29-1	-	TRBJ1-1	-	CSVVDPGGRSGPNTEAFF	TGCAGCGTCGTGGACCCGGGGGGGCGCAGCGGGCCGAACACTGAAGCTTTCTTT
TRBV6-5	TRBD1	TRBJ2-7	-	CASTTQGARRYEQYF	TGTGCCAGCACGACGCAGGGGGCTCGACGATACGAGCAGTACTTC
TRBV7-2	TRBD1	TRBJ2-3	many	CASSSRDRGTDTQYF	TGTGCCAGCAGCTCCCGGGACAGGGGCACAGATACGCAGTATTTT
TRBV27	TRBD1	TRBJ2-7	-	CASSPRTGAVYEQYF	TGTGCCAGCAGTCCCCGGACAGGGGCCGTCTACGAGCAGTACTTC
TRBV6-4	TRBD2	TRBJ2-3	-	CASSDSTSGGADTQYF	TGTGCCAGCAGTGACTCGACTAGCGGGGGGGCAGATACGCAGTATTTT
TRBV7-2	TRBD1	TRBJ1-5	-	CASSSQGSKQPQHF	TGTGCCAGCAGCTCACAGGGGTCGAAGCAGCCCCAGCATTTT
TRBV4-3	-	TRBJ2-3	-	CASSQLQGGADTQYF	TGCGCCAGCAGCCAATTACAGGGTGGAGCAGATACGCAGTATTTT
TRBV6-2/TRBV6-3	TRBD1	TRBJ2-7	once	CASSTPRQGHEQYF	TGTGCCAGCAGTACGCCACGACAGGGCCACGAGCAGTACTTC
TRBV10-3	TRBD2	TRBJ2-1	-	CASRGVGGLNEQFF	TGTGCCAGCCGGGGGGTAGGTGGATTGAATGAGCAGTTCTTC
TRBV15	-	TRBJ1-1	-	CATSRELGKAFF	TGTGCCACCAGCAGAGAGCTCGGGAAGGCTTTCTTT
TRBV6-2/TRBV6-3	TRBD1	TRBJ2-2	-	CASSDRDRASGELFF	TGTGCCAGCAGCGACCGGGACAGGGCCTCCGGGGAGCTGTTTTTT
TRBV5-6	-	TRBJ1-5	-	CASSASRDQPQHF	TGTGCCAGCAGCGCGAGCCGGGATCAGCCCCAGCATTTT
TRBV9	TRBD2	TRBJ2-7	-	CASSVAGGSSYEQYF	TGTGCCAGCAGCGTAGCGGGGGGGTCAAGCTACGAGCAGTACTTC
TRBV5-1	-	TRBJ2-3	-	CASSLGRGPSTDTQYF	TGCGCCAGCAGCTTGGGGCGGGGGCCGAGCACAGATACGCAGTATTTT
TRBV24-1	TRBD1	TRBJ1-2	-	CATSDPSTGGYGYTF	TGTGCCACCAGTGACCCCTCGACAGGGGGTTATGGCTACACCTTC
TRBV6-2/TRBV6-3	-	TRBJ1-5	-	CASSYRDNQPQHF	TGTGCCAGCAGTTACCGGGACAATCAGCCCCAGCATTTT
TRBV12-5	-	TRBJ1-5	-	CASGLVSGNQPQHF	TGTGCTAGTGGTTTGGTGTCGGGCAATCAGCCCCAGCATTTT
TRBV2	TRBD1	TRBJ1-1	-	CASKDRTGGGTEAFF	TGTGCCAGCAAAGACCGTACAGGGGGCGGCACTGAAGCTTTCTTT
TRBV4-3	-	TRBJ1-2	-	CASSQSQGHYGYTF	TGCGCCAGCAGCCAGTCACAGGGCCACTATGGCTACACCTTC
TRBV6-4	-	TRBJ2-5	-	CASARSPQETQYF	TGTGCCAGCGCGCGATCTCCTCAAGAGACCCAGTACTTC
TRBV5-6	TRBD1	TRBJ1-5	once	CASSLAGQGMPQHF	TGTGCCAGCAGCTTGGCGGGACAGGGCATGCCCCAGCATTTT
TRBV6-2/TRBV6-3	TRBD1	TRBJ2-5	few	CASSKTGMRGETQYF	TGTGCCAGCAGTAAGACAGGGATGAGGGGTGAGACCCAGTACTTC
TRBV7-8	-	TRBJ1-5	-	CASSLGGGSQPQHF	TGTGCCAGCAGCTTAGGCGGAGGGTCTCAGCCCCAGCATTTT
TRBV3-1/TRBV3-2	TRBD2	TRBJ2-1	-	CASSQELAGGLRSYNEQFF	TGTGCCAGCAGCCAAGAGTTAGCGGGGGGCCTTAGGTCCTACAATGAGCAGTTCTTC
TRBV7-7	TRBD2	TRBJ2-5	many	CASSPEGGVGETQYF	TGTGCTAGCAGCCCTGAGGGAGGGGTAGGAGAGACCCAGTACTTC
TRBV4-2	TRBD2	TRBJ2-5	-	CASSQDVWTSGGVQETQYF	TGTGCCAGCAGCCAAGATGTCTGGACTAGCGGGGGGGTACAAGAGACCCAGTACTTC
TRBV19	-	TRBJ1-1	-	CASSIPGLTEAFF	TGTGCCAGTAGTATCCCAGGGTTGACTGAAGCTTTCTTT